This paragraph covers one TCR beta chain sequence. V was pared by 6 bases and J by 5 bases, with 16 bases between. CDR3 length: 15 residues. CDR1 is SGHVS, CDR2 FQNEAQ, per germline. TCRdb keeps only in-frame clones here, not all; method: immunoSEQ multiplex PCR. Altogether over 450,000 clones are present, roughly nine tenths being singletons, with the ten largest covering roughly 8%. This specimen belongs to a study of blood T cell repertoires in COVID-19. Sequencing input: peripheral blood. The V and J genes are TRBV7-8 and TRBJ2-2, with D unresolved. The source of this sequence is a woman between 45 and 65 years old with COVID-19, enrolled during active disease. In DNA form, the CDR3 reads TGTGCCAGCAGAGCTGAGGCCCAACGAACCGGGGAGCTGTTTTTT. Amino acid sequence: CASRAEAQRTGELFF.